Detailed here is one T cell receptor beta chain. Its matching antigen is unknown. This entry comes from a study of CD8 T cells in ankylosing spondylitis. Broader study findings: Characteristic of ankylosing spondylitis blood, it appeared, was a TCR beta motif comprising about eight highly homologous variants.

One entry per CDR3 protein, called by TCRdb with MiXCR from the 5' RACE reads. The repertoire has roughly 490,000 distinct CDR3 sequences, approximately 5% of them found once; the top ten carry around 3.4%. This clonotype was obtained from a male donor with ankylosing spondylitis. The sample was blood, either unsorted or a sorted T cell fraction (not recorded which).

The CDR3 nucleotides read TGCGCCAGCAGCCCCGGGACTAGCGGGAGGCACGGGGAGACCCAGTACTTC. Protein sequence: CASSPGTSGRHGETQYF. The V and J genes are TRBV10-1 and TRBJ2-5; 15 bases align to TRBD2. V lost 6 bases, J lost 5 bases, and 10 bases stayed unmatched. Germline V gene sequence: CDR1 WNHNN, CDR2 SYGVQD (reference sequence). The CDR3 is 17 residues long.